The 21 T cell receptor beta chains below all came from one sample that was sequenced in a study of cytomegalovirus exposure and HLA in healthy donors. With 60 Vbeta and 13 Jbeta primers, the PCR was carried out. Only in-frame clones appear in the TCRdb table, and some are missing; sequencing was by immunoSEQ multiplex PCR. Counted here are 200,000 or so clones, roughly four fifths occurring once; the ten biggest clones make up around 0.2%. The specimen sequenced was PBMCs. These receptors came from a girl aged 2-10 years in good health and CMV-seronegative.

Concerning this clone: At one end, the junction sequence differs from germline, possibly due to a read error. J is TRBJ2-7 and V is TRBV11-2; D is possibly TRBD2 (6 bases). CDR1 is SGHAT, CDR2 FQNNGV, per germline. The CDR3 is made up of 13 amino acids. CDR3 region: CASSPPGRRASSF. CDR3 nucleotides: TGTGCCAGCAGCCCCCCGGGCAGGAGGGCCTCCTCATTC.

This chain links TRBV4-1 with TRBJ2-7, with TRBD1 matching 10 bases. Losses at the gene ends were 4 bases for V and 2 bases for J; bases not matched to a gene: 5. CDR3 length: 15 amino acids. Germline CDR1 and CDR2: MGHRA and YSYEKL. The CDR3 DNA reads as TGCGCCAGCAGCCGCGGACAGGGGGTACCCTACGAGCAGTACTTC. Its protein is CASSRGQGVPYEQYF.

This rearrangement joins TRBV7-2 to TRBJ2-7; D gene uncertain. This CDR3 spans 14 amino acids. The germline CDR1 and CDR2 sequences are SGHTA and FQGNSA. V lost 1 base, J lost 3 bases, and 10 bases lay in between. This chain's CDR3 is CASSLVPEIYEQYF. The CDR3 nucleotides are TGTGCCAGCAGCTTAGTCCCAGAAATCTACGAGCAGTACTTC.

V is TRBV10-3 and J is TRBJ1-2; perhaps TRBD1 as D (6 bases). The CDR3 loop spans 12 amino acids. CDR1 is ENHRY and CDR2 is SYGVKD in the germline V gene. The V gene lost 5 bases and the J gene lost 7 bases, with 11 bases spanning the gap. The CDR3 DNA reads as TGTGCCATCAGTCTCGAGGGGGTTGGCTACACCTTC. Translated: CAISLEGVGYTF.

The V gene is TRBV6-1, the J gene TRBJ1-4; D is unclear. Germline V gives CDR1 MNHNS, CDR2 SASEGT. The CDR3 is made up of 11 amino acids. The ends were cut back, 5 bases at V and 7 bases at J, with 5 bases in the middle. For the CDR3, the DNA is TGTGCCAGCAGTCCCGGTGAAAAACTGTTTTTT. It encodes CASSPGEKLFF.

The gene calls are TRBV9 and TRBJ2-2; 9 bases are shared with TRBD1. The CDR3 is 15 amino acids. The trim removed 0 bases at V and 5 bases at J, leaving 2 bases unmatched. The germline V gene has CDR1 SGDLS and CDR2 YYNGEE. The CDR3 coding sequence is TGTGCCAGCAGCGTAGGGACAGGGGCAACCGGGGAGCTGTTTTTT. Its translation is CASSVGTGATGELFF.

V and J are TRBV2 and TRBJ2-5, with D uncertain. Between the trimmed V and J ends, which lost 7 bases and 2 bases, there was a span of 5 bases. The germline CDR1 and CDR2 sequences are SNHLY and FYNNEI. The CDR3 sequence is 11 residues long. CDR3 loop: CASTQQETQYF. CDR3 nucleotides: TGTGCCAGCACCCAGCAAGAGACCCAGTACTTC. The complete variable domain, with remaining parts taken from reference TRBV2 and TRBJ2-5, reads EPEVTQTPSHQVTQMGQEVILRCVPISNHLYFYWYRQILGQKVEFLVSFYNNEISEKSEIFDDQFSVERPDGSNFTLKIRSTKLEDSAMYFCASTQQETQYFGPGTRLLVL.

This chain connects TRBV5-1 to TRBJ2-3; 7 bases match TRBD2. The length of the CDR3 is 20 residues. V lost 0 bases, J lost 4 bases, and 20 bases stayed unmatched. Germline values: CDR1 SGHRS, CDR2 YFSETQ. The CDR3 DNA follows: TGCGCCAGCAGCTTGGGGGTTTGGGCTAGCGGAAATCTAGTGGCAGATACGCAGTATTTT. Translated: CASSLGVWASGNLVADTQYF.

This clone has only one observation. The chain links TRBV5-6 to TRBJ2-5, with TRBD1 identical over 7 bases. This CDR3 is 14 amino acids long. Germline V gene sequence: CDR1 SGHDT, CDR2 YYEEEE. J lost 2 bases, V lost 1 base, and 2 bases had no gene match. The CDR3 sequence: CASSLIRGQETQYF. CDR3 nucleotides: TGTGCCAGCAGCTTGATCAGGGGGCAAGAGACCCAGTACTTC. The full variable domain, completed using reference TRBV5-6 and TRBJ2-5, is DAGVTQSPTHLIKTRGQQVTLRCSPKSGHDTVSWYQQALGQGPQFIFQYYEEEERQRGNFPDRFSGHQFPNYSSELNVNALLLGDSALYLCASSLIRGQETQYFGPGTRLLVL.

A few counts support this clone. V usage is TRBV11-3 and J usage is TRBJ2-3, with D possibly being TRBD1 (6 bases). Between the trimmed V and J ends, which lost 2 bases and 4 bases, there was a span of 10 bases. The CDR3 covers 14 residues. CDR1 is SGHNT, CDR2 YENEEA, per germline. The chain's CDR3 is CASSLQGNADTQYF. CDR3 in DNA: TGTGCCAGCAGCTTACAGGGGAACGCAGATACGCAGTATTTT.

This chain connects TRBV4-2 to TRBJ2-1; TRBD2 matches 9 bases. V shed 4 bases and J 8 bases; nucleotides not matched to a gene: 6. In germline, CDR1 is LGHNA, CDR2 YNFKEQ. The CDR3 sequence is 14 residues long. CDR3 residues: CASSPGLARDEQFF. In nucleotides, the CDR3 is TGTGCCAGCAGCCCGGGACTAGCCCGGGATGAGCAGTTCTTC.

The chain combines TRBV27 with TRBJ2-3; D might be TRBD1 (5 bases). Germline-derived CDR1 and CDR2 are MNHEY and SMNVEV (reference sequence). CDR3 length: 15 residues. V was pared by 6 bases and J by 4 bases, with 17 bases between. The CDR3 DNA reads as TGTGCCAGCAGACTGGCTGGGGCCATAGCAGATACGCAGTATTTT. This encodes CASRLAGAIADTQYF.

V usage is TRBV12-5 and J usage is TRBJ1-5; TRBD1 is a possible D gene (5 bases). Trimming took off 3 bases at V and 6 bases at J, with 12 bases between the two ends. CDR1 is LGHNT, CDR2 FRNRAP, per germline. The CDR3 consists of 14 residues. As DNA, the CDR3 is TGTGCTAGTGGTTTTGTAGGGGTTAGTCAGCCCCAGCATTTT. Protein: CASGFVGVSQPQHF.

This chain joins TRBV30 and TRBJ1-6, with D perhaps matching TRBD1 (5 bases). The CDR3 is made up of 14 amino acids. Germline V CDR1 and CDR2: GTSNPN, SVGIG (reference sequence). Deletions cut 5 bases from V and 9 bases from J, with 17 bases between. The CDR3 spells CAWGAFEAASPLHF. The CDR3 nucleotides read TGTGCCTGGGGGGCGTTTGAGGCGGCTTCACCCCTCCACTTT.

The chain uses TRBV7-8 and TRBJ2-2; TRBD1 aligns across 8 bases. There are 15 residues in the CDR3. The germline CDR1 and CDR2 sequences are SGHVS and FQNEAQ. The junction had 7 bases not matched to a gene; V was cut back by 6 bases and J by 4 bases. CDR3 region: CASRLQGVGTGELFF. CDR3 nucleotide sequence: TGTGCCAGCAGGTTACAGGGGGTCGGCACCGGGGAGCTGTTTTTT.

This chain connects TRBV6-5 to TRBJ2-7; 10 bases agree with TRBD2. V shed 0 bases, J shed 3 bases, and the junction held 5 bases outside the gene matches. The CDR3 contains 16 residues. Germline-derived CDR1 and CDR2 are MNHEY and SVGAGI. In DNA, the CDR3 is TGTGCCAGCAGTTACTCGAAGGCTAGCGGGGGCTACGAGCAGTACTTC. Its translation: CASSYSKASGGYEQYF.

CDR3 in amino acids: CASSLEGRDYEQYF. Here the CDR3 DNA reads TGCGCCAGCAGCTTGGAGGGCAGGGACTACGAGCAGTACTTC. J is TRBJ2-7 and V is TRBV5-1; possibly TRBD1 for D (5 bases). The V end was cut by 0 bases, the J end by 3 bases, with 10 bases between. Germline CDR1 SGHRS, CDR2 YFSETQ. This CDR3 is 14 amino acids long.

V and J are TRBV2 and TRBJ1-2; the D gene is possibly TRBD1 (6 bases). In germline, CDR1 is SNHLY, CDR2 FYNNEI. Trimming removed 8 bases at V and 6 bases at J, with 19 bases between. The CDR3 totals 14 residues. CDR3 residues: CASGGDSRGHGYTF. DNA for the CDR3: TGTGCCAGCGGGGGAGATAGCAGGGGTCATGGCTACACCTTC.

This chain uses TRBV5-6 with TRBJ1-2, with 7 bases matching TRBD1. V lost 4 bases to trimming and J lost 5 bases; unmatched junction nucleotides: 8. The CDR3 loop spans 14 amino acids. Germline-derived CDR1 and CDR2 are SGHDT and YYEEEE. The CDR3 loop is CASSPEQGRYGYTF. The CDR3 region has the DNA TGTGCCAGCAGCCCCGAACAGGGGCGGTATGGCTACACCTTC. The full variable domain, rest sourced from reference TRBV5-6 and TRBJ1-2, is DAGVTQSPTHLIKTRGQQVTLRCSPKSGHDTVSWYQQALGQGPQFIFQYYEEEERQRGNFPDRFSGHQFPNYSSELNVNALLLGDSALYLCASSPEQGRYGYTFGSGTRLTVV.

The J gene is TRBJ1-2, the V gene TRBV5-4; 9 nucleotides match TRBD1. Unmatched junction bases numbered 2, after V lost 2 bases and J lost 0 bases. Germline V lookup: CDR1 SGHNT, CDR2 YYREEE (reference sequence). The CDR3 contains 15 residues. The chain's CDR3 is CASSFGTGSNYGYTF. CDR3 DNA: TGTGCCAGCAGCTTCGGGACAGGGTCTAACTATGGCTACACCTTC.

The chain joins TRBV18 to TRBJ2-7; D gene unclear. The germline V gene has CDR1 KGHSH and CDR2 LQKENI. V was shortened by 3 bases and J by 4 bases, with 7 bases between the two germline ends. The CDR3 has 12 residues. CDR3 loop: CASSPSLYEQYF. The CDR3 DNA follows: TGTGCCAGCTCACCTTCTTTGTACGAGCAGTACTTC.